The present entry profiles one TCR beta chain with its context. Its specificity is unknown. TCRdb keeps only in-frame clones here, not all; method: immunoSEQ multiplex PCR. This sample yields 150,000 to 200,000 clones, of which approximately 90% are seen a single time; about 4.4% belongs to the top ten. The data derive from a study of T cell responses to AZD1222 COVID-19 vaccine. Regarding the study as a whole: Baseline seropositivity characterized only six AZD1222 recipients. Clonal diversity was possibly underestimated, and the donors were mostly white British, with more females. Among spike-specific TCRs, nearly half reportedly target unmutated variant regions.

V dropped 1 base and J dropped 0 bases, with 15 bases sitting between them. This CDR3 has 17 amino acids. Germline CDR1 reads SEHNR; CDR2 reads FQNEAQ (reference sequence). The source of this sequence is an adult in good health. The sample consisted of peripheral blood, taken on day 0 of AZD1222 vaccination. The gene calls are TRBV7-9 and TRBJ2-5; a weak D match, TRBD2 (6 bases). The CDR3 bases are TGTGCCAGCAGCTTAGGCGCCTCTAGCGAATACCAAGAGACCCAGTACTTC. Translated: CASSLGASSEYQETQYF. Using reference TRBV7-9 and TRBJ2-5 for the parts outside the CDR3, the full variable domain is DTGVSQNPRHKITKRGQNVTFRCDPISEHNRLYWYRQTLGQGPEFLTYFQNEAQLEKSRLLSDRFSAERPKGSFSTLEIQRTEQGDSAMYLCASSLGASSEYQETQYFGPGTRLLVL.